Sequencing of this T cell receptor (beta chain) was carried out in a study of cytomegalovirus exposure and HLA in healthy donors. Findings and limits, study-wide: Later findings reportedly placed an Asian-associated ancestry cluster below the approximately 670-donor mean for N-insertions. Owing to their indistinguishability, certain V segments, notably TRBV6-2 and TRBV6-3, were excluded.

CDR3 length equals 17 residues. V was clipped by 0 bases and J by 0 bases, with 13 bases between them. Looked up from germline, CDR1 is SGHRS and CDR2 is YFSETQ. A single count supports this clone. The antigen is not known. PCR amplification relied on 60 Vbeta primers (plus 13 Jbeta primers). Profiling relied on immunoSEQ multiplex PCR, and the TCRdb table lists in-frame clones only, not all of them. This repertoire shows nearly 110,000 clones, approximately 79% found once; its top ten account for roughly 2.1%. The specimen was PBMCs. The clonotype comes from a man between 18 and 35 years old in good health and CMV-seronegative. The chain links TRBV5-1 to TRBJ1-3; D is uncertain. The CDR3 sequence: CASSLDTSLSSGNTIYF. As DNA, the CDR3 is TGCGCCAGCAGCTTGGACACAAGTTTAAGCTCTGGAAACACCATATATTTT.